This entry describes one T cell receptor (beta chain). Its antigen is as yet unknown. The data stem from a study of shared clonotypes between healthy human individuals. Study-wide points: Incompleteness in sorted-subset sequencing, despite large depth, was shown by rarefaction. Clonotypes shared by all four sorted-subset donors had higher generation probabilities than non-shared clonotypes. Shared clonotypes: roughly 4.7% naive CD4, around 3.5% naive CD8, 2.3% memory CD4, 0.4% memory CD8.

Generated by immunoSEQ multiplex PCR, the TCRdb table keeps only in-frame clones and is missing some. This table holds a few million clones, about 93% found once. Naive CD8 cells lacked CD45RO and underwent positive selection for CCR7, leaving out terminally differentiated effector memory CD45RA+ cells. Donors had no recently reported acute infections or vaccinations and were HIV-negative. CDR1 and CDR2 (germline): SEHNR, FQNEAQ (reference sequence). CDR3 length: 14 residues. Trimming cost V 8 bases and J 8 bases; bases outside gene matches: 14. The clonotype was recovered from a man aged 18 to 29 in good health. Some clones in this sample may be carry-over from other donors' samples. The sequencing input was naive CD8+ T cells from PBMCs. V gene TRBV7-9 combines with J gene TRBJ1-2; 7 bases are a match to TRBD1. CDR3 residues: CASGPRQGSPGYTF. The CDR3 nucleotides read TGTGCCAGCGGACCCCGACAGGGAAGCCCAGGCTACACCTTC.